This paragraph reports one T cell receptor (beta chain). Its specificity is not known. PCR used 60 Vbeta primers and 13 Jbeta primers. Clones were read by immunoSEQ multiplex PCR, and TCRdb kept only the in-frame ones, dropping some. This table has 100,000 or so clones, around 80% appearing once. CDR1 is MNHEY and CDR2 is SMNVEV in the germline V gene (reference sequence). The CDR3 contains 16 residues. After removal of 2 bases from V and 2 bases from J, the junction contained 6 bases not matched to a gene. Samples came from healthy bone marrow donors. The data originate from a study of cytomegalovirus exposure and HLA in healthy donors. The study, taken as a whole, reports: 87-base-pair reads could not separate some V segments, including TRBV6-2 and TRBV6-3.

This receptor was obtained from a man aged 35 to 55 in good health and CMV-seropositive. The sample comprised PBMCs. The J gene is TRBJ1-2, the V gene TRBV27, with TRBD1 matching 9 bases. Here the CDR3 reads CASSLKPGQGNYGYTF. CDR3 in DNA: TGTGCCAGCAGTTTAAAACCGGGACAGGGAAACTATGGCTACACCTTC.